This T cell receptor (beta chain) derives from a study of T-cell memory formation after mild COVID-19. Overall study: TCR clusters mostly belonged to single donors. General study findings and limits: Second-wave clones peaking on day 37 lacked confirmed SARS-CoV-2 specificity. There were some responding clones in pre-infection memory, which suggested that cross-reactive memory had joined.

This clonotype was detected a few times. Its specificity is not known. TCRdb reprocessed the 5' RACE reads with MiXCR, giving one entry per CDR3 protein. Of around 420,000 distinct CDR3 sequences in the sample, 20% to 30% are singletons; the top ten hold roughly 9.7%. Germline V gene lookup returns CDR1 SGHRS and CDR2 YFSETQ. The CDR3 has 15 amino acids. V was cut by 4 bases and J by 2 bases, with 15 bases left in between. The gene calls are TRBV5-1 and TRBJ1-1; perhaps TRBD1 as D (6 bases). This clonotype originated in an adult woman who had mild COVID-19 (a few samples of this study predate the infection). Cell type and time point are not known. The material sequenced was PBMCs or a T cell subset sorted from them (not recorded which). The CDR3 is CASSHGTGINTEAFF. Written as DNA, the CDR3 is TGCGCCAGCAGCCATGGTACAGGGATAAACACTGAAGCTTTCTTT.